This T cell receptor beta chain appears in the sequencing data of a study of shared T cell receptors in the human thymus. Germline trimming cut 4 bases from V and 1 base from J; bases unmatched to any gene: 5. The CDR3 has 15 residues. Germline V gene data show CDR1 as SGHDN and CDR2 as FVKESK. Assay used: immunoSEQ multiplex PCR; TCRdb lists only in-frame clones, some missing. The sample contains roughly 700,000 clones, around 89% of which appear only once. In addition, the sample was reused for a study of human thymus T cells. That publication notes: Surgeons resected thymus tissue during corrective heart surgery. The related literature has documented a marked overlap of thymic repertoires among unrelated individuals.

The sequence derives from a boy younger than two with a congenital heart defect. The chain uses TRBV14 and TRBJ2-3; TRBD2 matches 7 bases. Sequencing input: thymocytes. The CDR3 region has the DNA TGTGCCAGCAGCCGAGGACTAGTTGGCACAGATACGCAGTATTTT. As protein: CASSRGLVGTDTQYF.